This T cell receptor beta chain was obtained from a study of blood T cells in healthy people across ages (dated by TCRdb to between 2014 and 2017). About the full investigation: In model experiments, template switching captured roughly one uniquely barcoded TCR beta cDNA molecule for every two T cells. To track age-related changes in TCR beta repertoire diversity, the study relied on deep sequencing normalized with unique cDNA molecular identifiers. Using the same blood draw, the study looked at two additional independent replicas of 1 million unique cDNA reads for two donors, one aged 18 to 30 and the other aged 80 or older. To avoid experimental bias, donors of different ages were randomly spread across the sequencing lanes. Donors were grouped into four age groups: young (average approximately 16 years), middle-aged (39), aged (approximately 67) and long-lived (just over 80).

Receptor amplification or capture employed 5' RACE. The instrument was an Illumina HiSeq 2500. The second PCR ran for roughly 7 to 12 cycles and used a J-beta primer mix along with a sample-barcoded 5' primer. Each TCR beta cDNA molecule received a unique molecular identifier from a template-switch 5' adaptor carrying 12 random nucleotides. At least 3 million CDR3-containing paired-end reads were obtained from each sample. All of the RNA was converted into first-strand cDNA using the Mint cDNA synthesis kit, with a TRBC-specific oligonucleotide serving as the primer. After uracil-DNA glycosylase treatment, a first 18-cycle PCR used universal primers M1SS and BC2_uni_R on all cDNA. The source study handled its data this way. For normalization, 1 million high-quality reads were randomly selected from each sample, with every read carrying a distinct molecular identifier. Reads with shared molecular identifiers were discarded instead of being binned into consensus sequences. MiTCR, run with a Q25 quality threshold and the strictest error-elimination algorithm, handled CDR3 identification, clonotype clustering and error correction. A nonparametric unseen species model with Euler transformation was used to estimate a lower bound on total TCR beta diversity. Clones were called with MiXCR by TCRdb after fastp trimmed the public reads at Q25, and only in-frame beta chains were retained. Each CDR3 protein gets just one entry, which takes the most common genes and DNA from the rows behind it. The V and J calls come from TCRdb's annotation, not from the publication. The sample includes about 320,000 distinct CDR3 sequences, with roughly 27% observed a single time. The ten biggest clones cover 29% of the sample.

Clipping removes 6 bases from V and 0 bases from J, with 7 as the unmatched junction base count. The CDR3 runs 16 residues from the cysteine to the phenylalanine. The kept DNA is CDR3 alone, 48 bases in frame from the first base. The germline V gene (reference sequence) supplies CDR1 MNHNY and CDR2 SVGAGI. Results and caveats for the whole study, not just this receptor: Because donor CMV infection status was unknown, age-related changes in expanded clonotypes were potentially confounded. Observed TCR beta diversity per million T cells fell roughly linearly with age, and a significant reduction was already apparent by age roughly 40. Compared with the aged group, the long-lived group had more naive CD4+ T cells, fewer expanded clones and increased TCR diversity, a pattern suggesting age selection. Total diversity estimates from one million sequenced T cells were considered lower bounds and underestimates. There was a strong correlation between observed TCR beta diversity and the percentage of naive T cells measured by flow cytometry. Since profiling was done on bulk unsorted PBMCs, naive and antigen-experienced compartments could not be conclusively compared.

This clonotype turned up a few times. Its antigen specificity is not known. It has no much larger one-base neighbor in the sample; base qualities were not kept. The donors were some 36 Caucasian individuals from Russia, aged roughly 6 to 90 years, who were systemically healthy. Approximately 9 milliliters of peripheral blood were collected from each donor into EDTA-treated Vacutainer tubes. Ficoll-Paque density-gradient centrifugation was used to isolate PBMCs, with at least 7 million obtained per sample. Total RNA was extracted from PBMCs with Trizol reagent, with at least 6 micrograms obtained per sample. The percentages of naive CD45RAhigh/CD27high T cells were determined by flow cytometry on a PBMC aliquot from every donor.

The sequenced sample consisted of blood. This TCR derives from a woman aged 70 to 79 in good health. The chain links TRBV6-6 with TRBJ1-3, with 8 bases aligning to TRBD1. The CDR3 reads CASSAGQGLSGNTIYF. The DNA sequence follows: TGTGCCAGCAGCGCAGGACAGGGACTCTCTGGAAACACCATATATTTT.